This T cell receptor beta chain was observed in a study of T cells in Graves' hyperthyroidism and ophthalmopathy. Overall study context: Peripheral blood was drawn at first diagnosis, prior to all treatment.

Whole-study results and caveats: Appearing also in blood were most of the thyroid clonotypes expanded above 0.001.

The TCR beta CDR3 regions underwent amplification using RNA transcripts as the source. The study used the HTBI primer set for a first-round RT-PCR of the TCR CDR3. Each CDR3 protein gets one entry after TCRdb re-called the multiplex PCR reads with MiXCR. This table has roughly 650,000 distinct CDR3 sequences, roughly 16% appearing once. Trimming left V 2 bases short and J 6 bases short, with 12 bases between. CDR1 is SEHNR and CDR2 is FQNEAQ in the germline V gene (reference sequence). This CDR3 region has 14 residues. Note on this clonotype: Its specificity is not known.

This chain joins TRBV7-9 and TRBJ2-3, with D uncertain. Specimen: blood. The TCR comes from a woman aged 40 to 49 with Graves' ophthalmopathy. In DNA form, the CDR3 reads TGTGCCAGCAGCTTATCCGCCCGCCCGGATACGCAGTATTTT. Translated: CASSLSARPDTQYF.